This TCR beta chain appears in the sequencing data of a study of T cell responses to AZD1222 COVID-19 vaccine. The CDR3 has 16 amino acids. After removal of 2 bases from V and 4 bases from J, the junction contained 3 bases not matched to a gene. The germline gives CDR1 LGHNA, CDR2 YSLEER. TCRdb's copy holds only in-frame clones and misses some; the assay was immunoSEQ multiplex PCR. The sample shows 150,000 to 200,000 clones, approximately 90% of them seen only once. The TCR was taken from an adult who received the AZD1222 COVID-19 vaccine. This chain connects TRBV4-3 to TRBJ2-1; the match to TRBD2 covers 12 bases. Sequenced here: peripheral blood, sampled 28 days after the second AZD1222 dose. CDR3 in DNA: TGCGCCAGCAGCCAAACCGGGACTAGCGGGTACAATGAGCAGTTCTTC. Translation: CASSQTGTSGYNEQFF.